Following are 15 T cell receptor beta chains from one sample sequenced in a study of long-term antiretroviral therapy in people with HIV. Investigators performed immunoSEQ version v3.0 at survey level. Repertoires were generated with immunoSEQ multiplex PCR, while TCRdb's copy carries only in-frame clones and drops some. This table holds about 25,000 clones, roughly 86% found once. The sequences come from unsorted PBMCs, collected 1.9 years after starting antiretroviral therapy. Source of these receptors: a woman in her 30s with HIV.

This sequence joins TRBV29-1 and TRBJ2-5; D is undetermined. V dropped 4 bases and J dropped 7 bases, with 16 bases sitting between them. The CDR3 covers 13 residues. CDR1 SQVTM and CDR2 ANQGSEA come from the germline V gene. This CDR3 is CSVAGRLIPTQYF. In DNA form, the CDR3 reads TGCAGCGTTGCGGGCAGGCTCATACCGACCCAGTACTTC.

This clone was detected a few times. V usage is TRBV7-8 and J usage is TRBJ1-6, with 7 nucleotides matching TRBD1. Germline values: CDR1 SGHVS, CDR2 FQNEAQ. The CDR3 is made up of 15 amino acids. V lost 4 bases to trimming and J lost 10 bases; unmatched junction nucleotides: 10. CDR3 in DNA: TGTGCCAGCAGCTCCCAACAGGGGAGCGAATCACCCCTCCACTTT. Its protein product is CASSSQQGSESPLHF. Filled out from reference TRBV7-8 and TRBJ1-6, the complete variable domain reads GAGVSQSPRYKVAKRGQDVALRCDPISGHVSLFWYQQALGQGPEFLTYFQNEAQLDKSGLPSDRFFAERPEGSVSTLKIQRTQQEDSAVYLCASSSQQGSESPLHFGNGTRLTVT.

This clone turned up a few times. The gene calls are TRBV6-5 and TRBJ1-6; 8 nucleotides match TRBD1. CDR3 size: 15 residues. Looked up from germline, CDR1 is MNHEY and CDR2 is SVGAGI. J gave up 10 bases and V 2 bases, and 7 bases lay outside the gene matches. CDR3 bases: TGTGCCAGCAGTTACGGGGGACAGGCCGGATCACCCCTCCACTTT. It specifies CASSYGGQAGSPLHF.

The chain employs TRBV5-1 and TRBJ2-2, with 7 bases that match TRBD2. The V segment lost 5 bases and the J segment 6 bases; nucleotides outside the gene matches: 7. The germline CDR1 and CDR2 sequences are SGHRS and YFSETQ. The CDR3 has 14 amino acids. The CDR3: CASRRLADAGELFF. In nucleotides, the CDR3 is TGCGCCAGCAGGCGTCTAGCGGACGCCGGGGAGCTGTTTTTT. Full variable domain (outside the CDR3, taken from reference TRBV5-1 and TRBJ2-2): KAGVTQTPRYLIKTRGQQVTLSCSPISGHRSVSWYQQTPGQGLQFLFEYFSETQRNKGNFPGRFSGRQFSNSRSEMNVSTLELGDSALYLCASRRLADAGELFFGEGSRLTVL.

Here the CDR3 DNA reads TGCGCCAGCGGGACAGCCACGGCCGGTGAAAAACTGTTTTTT. It encodes CASGTATAGEKLFF. V usage is TRBV5-1 and J usage is TRBJ1-4, with 7 bases that match TRBD1. Per the germline V gene, CDR1 is SGHRS and CDR2 is YFSETQ. This CDR3 has 14 amino acids. After removal of 7 bases from V and 7 bases from J, the junction contained 10 bases not matched to a gene.

The CDR3 spells CASRKTGDLSGNTIYF. CDR3 nucleotide sequence: TGTGCCAGTAGGAAGACAGGGGACCTCTCTGGAAACACCATATATTTT. This chain uses TRBV19 with TRBJ1-3, with 8 nucleotides matching TRBD1. Germline values: CDR1 LNHDA, CDR2 SQIVND (reference sequence). This CDR3 has 16 residues. The V segment lost 6 bases and the J segment 0 bases; nucleotides outside the gene matches: 7.

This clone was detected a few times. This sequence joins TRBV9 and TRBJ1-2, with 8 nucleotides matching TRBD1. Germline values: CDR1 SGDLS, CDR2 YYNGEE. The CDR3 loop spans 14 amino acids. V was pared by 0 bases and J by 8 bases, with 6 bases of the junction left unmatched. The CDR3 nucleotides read TGTGCCAGCAGCGTAGGGACAGGGCTAAACGGCTACACCTTC. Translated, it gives CASSVGTGLNGYTF.

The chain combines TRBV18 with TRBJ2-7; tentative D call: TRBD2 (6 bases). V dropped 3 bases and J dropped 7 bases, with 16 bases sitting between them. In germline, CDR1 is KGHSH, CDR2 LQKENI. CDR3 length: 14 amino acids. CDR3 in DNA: TGTGCCAGCTCACCCTCGCGACTAGGGCTGGAGCAGTACGTC. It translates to CASSPSRLGLEQYV.

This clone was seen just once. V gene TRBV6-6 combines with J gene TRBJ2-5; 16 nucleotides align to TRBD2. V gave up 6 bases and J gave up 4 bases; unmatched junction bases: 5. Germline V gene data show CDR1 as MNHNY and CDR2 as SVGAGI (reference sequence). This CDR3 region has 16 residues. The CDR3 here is CASRGTSGGVRETQYF. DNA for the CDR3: TGTGCCAGCAGGGGGACTAGCGGGGGGGTTCGAGAGACCCAGTACTTC.

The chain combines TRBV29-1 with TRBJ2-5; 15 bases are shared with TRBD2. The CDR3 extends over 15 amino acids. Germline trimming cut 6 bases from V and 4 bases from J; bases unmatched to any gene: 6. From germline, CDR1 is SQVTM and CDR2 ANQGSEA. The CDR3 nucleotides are TGCAGCGTCTGGACTAGCGGGGGGGCGTTAGAGACCCAGTACTTC. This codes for CSVWTSGGALETQYF. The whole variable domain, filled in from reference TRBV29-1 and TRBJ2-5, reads SAVISQKPSRDICQRGTSLTIQCQVDSQVTMMFWYRQQPGQSLTLIATANQGSEATYESGFVIDKFPISRPNLTFSTLTVSNMSPEDSSIYLCSVWTSGGALETQYFGPGTRLLVL.

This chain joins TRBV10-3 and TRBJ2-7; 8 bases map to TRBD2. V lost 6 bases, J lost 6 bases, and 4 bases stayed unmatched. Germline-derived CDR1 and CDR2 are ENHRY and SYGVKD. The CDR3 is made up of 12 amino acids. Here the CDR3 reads CAIRRTSSEQYF. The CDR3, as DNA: TGTGCCATCAGGAGGACTAGCTCCGAGCAGTACTTC.

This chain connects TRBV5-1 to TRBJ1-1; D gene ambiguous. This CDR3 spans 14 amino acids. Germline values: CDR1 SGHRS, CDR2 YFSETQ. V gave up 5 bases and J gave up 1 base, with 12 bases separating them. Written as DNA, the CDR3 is TGCGCCAGCAGATCGATGGGATGGAACACTGAAGCTTTCTTT. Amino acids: CASRSMGWNTEAFF.

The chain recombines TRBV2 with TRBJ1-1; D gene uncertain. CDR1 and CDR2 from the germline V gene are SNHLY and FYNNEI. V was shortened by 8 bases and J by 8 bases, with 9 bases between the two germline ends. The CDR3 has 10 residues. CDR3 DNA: TGTGCCAGCGGACGATCGGAAGCTTTCTTT. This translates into CASGRSEAFF.

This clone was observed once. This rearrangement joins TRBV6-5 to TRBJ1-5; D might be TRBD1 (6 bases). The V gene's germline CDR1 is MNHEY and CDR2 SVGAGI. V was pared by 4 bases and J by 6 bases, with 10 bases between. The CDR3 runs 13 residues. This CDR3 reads CASSSTGSQPQHF. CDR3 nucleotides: TGTGCCAGCAGTTCCACAGGGAGTCAGCCCCAGCATTTT.

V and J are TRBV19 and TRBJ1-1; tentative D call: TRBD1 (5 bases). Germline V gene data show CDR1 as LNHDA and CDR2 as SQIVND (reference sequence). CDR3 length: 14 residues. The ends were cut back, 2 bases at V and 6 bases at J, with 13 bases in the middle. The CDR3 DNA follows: TGTGCCAGTAGTATAAGACAGACGGGCGCTGAAGCTTTCTTT. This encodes CASSIRQTGAEAFF. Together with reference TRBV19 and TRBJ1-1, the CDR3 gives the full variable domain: DGGITQSPKYLFRKEGQNVTLSCEQNLNHDAMYWYRQDPGQGLRLIYYSQIVNDFQKGDIAEGYSVSREKKESFPLTVTSAQKNPTAFYLCASSIRQTGAEAFFGQGTRLTVV.